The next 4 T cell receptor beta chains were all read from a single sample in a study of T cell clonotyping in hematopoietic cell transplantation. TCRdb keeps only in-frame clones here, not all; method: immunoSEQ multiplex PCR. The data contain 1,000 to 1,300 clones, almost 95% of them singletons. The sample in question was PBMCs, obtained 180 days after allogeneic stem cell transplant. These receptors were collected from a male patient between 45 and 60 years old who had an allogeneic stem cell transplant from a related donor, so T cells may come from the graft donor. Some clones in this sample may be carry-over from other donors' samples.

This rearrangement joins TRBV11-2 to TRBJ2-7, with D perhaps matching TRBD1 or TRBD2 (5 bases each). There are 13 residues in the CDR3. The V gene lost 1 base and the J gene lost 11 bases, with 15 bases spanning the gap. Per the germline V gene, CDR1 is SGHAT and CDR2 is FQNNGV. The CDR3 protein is CASSLGGPREEYF. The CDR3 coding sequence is TGTGCCAGCAGCTTAGGGGGACCCAGGGAAGAGTACTTC.

The CDR3 protein is CASTERGITDTQYF. DNA for the CDR3: TGTGCCAGCACTGAGCGGGGAATCACAGATACGCAGTATTTT. The V call is TRBV2, the J call TRBJ2-3, with 7 nucleotides matching TRBD2. Germline CDR1 reads SNHLY; CDR2 reads FYNNEI. Germline trimming cut 7 bases from V and 2 bases from J; bases unmatched to any gene: 6. The CDR3 has 14 amino acids.

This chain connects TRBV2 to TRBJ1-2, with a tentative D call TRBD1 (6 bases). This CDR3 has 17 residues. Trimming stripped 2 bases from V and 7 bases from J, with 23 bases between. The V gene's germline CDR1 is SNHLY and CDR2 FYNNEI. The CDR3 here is CASSEIVEGVGAGGYTF. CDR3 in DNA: TGTGCCAGCAGTGAAATTGTTGAGGGGGTCGGAGCGGGTGGCTACACCTTC.

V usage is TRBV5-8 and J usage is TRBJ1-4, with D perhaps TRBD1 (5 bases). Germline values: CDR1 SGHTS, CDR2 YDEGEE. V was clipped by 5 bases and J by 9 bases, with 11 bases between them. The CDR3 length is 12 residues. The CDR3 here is CASSSDSQKLFF. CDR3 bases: TGTGCCAGCAGTTCTGACAGCCAAAAACTGTTTTTT.